This T cell receptor beta chain was sequenced for a study of beta chain features in type 1 diabetes. The investigators reverse transcribed all of the isolated RNA, so they sequenced expressed TCRB transcripts. Profiled with immunoSEQ multiplex PCR; TCRdb holds only in-frame clones, not every one. The sample consists of about 160,000 clones, 6.5% to 10% of them appearing once. Each donor gave one heparinised blood draw averaging around 120 mL. A remark on this clone: What it binds is unknown.

Study-level results: Patients' naive, central memory and Treg TCRB repertoires seemed closer to one another than those of healthy donors. For Type 1 diabetes patients, all four CD4+ subsets carried TCRB CDR3s that were moderately but significantly shorter. A definitive answer on HLA type influencing TCRB rearrangement was not reached here.

V gave up 4 bases and J gave up 7 bases; unmatched junction bases: 4. The CDR3 has 12 amino acids. CDR1 SGHRS and CDR2 YFSETQ come from the germline V gene. The chain couples TRBV5-1 to TRBJ1-1, with 7 bases that match TRBD1. The sequenced sample was central memory CD4+ T cells from blood. The clonotype originates from a woman between 18 and 30 years old with type 1 diabetes. Here the CDR3 reads CASSIRDSEAFF. CDR3 in DNA: TGCGCCAGCAGCATCCGGGACAGTGAAGCTTTCTTT.